A single sample gave rise to the 14 T cell receptor beta chains below, sequenced in a study of T cells after yellow fever vaccination. TCRdb independently ran MiXCR on the 5' RACE reads; one entry per CDR3 protein. The table lists tens of thousands of distinct CDR3 sequences, approximately 7.5% of them singletons. This sample comprised CD8+ T cells sorted from PBMCs, obtained on the day of the yellow fever booster vaccination. Every receptor here comes from a man aged 25 to 45 who received the YFV17D yellow fever vaccine.

This clonotype was seen at least ten times. This chain connects TRBV6-2 or TRBV6-3 to TRBJ2-1; D gene unclear. CDR3 size: 11 residues. V shed 2 bases and J shed 6 bases, with 2 bases lying between them. The germline CDR1 and CDR2 sequences are MNHEY and SVGEGT. CDR3: CASSYPNEQFF. For the CDR3, the DNA is TGTGCCAGCAGTTACCCCAATGAGCAGTTCTTC.

This clonotype was picked up a small number of times. V gene TRBV9 combines with J gene TRBJ2-1, with 11 bases aligning to TRBD2. The V gene's germline CDR1 is SGDLS and CDR2 YYNGEE. This CDR3 is built from 15 residues. Trimming removed 0 bases from V and 7 bases from J; junction bases left unmatched: 3. The CDR3 nucleotides read TGTGCCAGCAGCGTAGTAGCGGGAGGGTTGAATGAGCAGTTCTTC. It translates to CASSVVAGGLNEQFF.

There are a few counts of this clonotype. The chain carries TRBV5-5 and TRBJ1-4; D not resolved. CDR1 is SGHKS and CDR2 is YYEKEE in the germline V gene (reference sequence). This CDR3 has 13 residues. Trimming took off 4 bases at V and 0 bases at J, with 4 bases between the two ends. The CDR3 loop reads CASSGTTNEKLFF. CDR3 DNA sequence: TGTGCCAGCAGCGGAACAACTAATGAAAAACTGTTTTTT. Complete variable domain (other parts from reference TRBV5-5 and TRBJ1-4): DAGVTQSPTHLIKTRGQQVTLRCSPISGHKSVSWYQQVLGQGPQFIFQYYEKEERGRGNFPDRFSARQFPNYSSELNVNALLLGDSALYLCASSGTTNEKLFFGSGTQLSVL.

The rearrangement joins TRBV10-3 to TRBJ2-7, with D perhaps TRBD1 (6 bases). This CDR3 comprises 15 residues. CDR1 is ENHRY and CDR2 is SYGVKD in the germline V gene. Trimming pared 3 bases from V and 3 bases from J, leaving 15 bases between. CDR3 DNA: TGTGCCATCAGTGACGTTTTATTACAGGGCTACGAGCAGTACTTC. Translating it yields CAISDVLLQGYEQYF.

J is TRBJ2-3 and V is TRBV19; no clear D. The V gene lost 5 bases and the J gene lost 1 base, with 10 bases spanning the gap. Looked up from germline, CDR1 is LNHDA and CDR2 is SQIVND (reference sequence). CDR3 length: 14 residues. Written as DNA, the CDR3 is TGTGCCAGTAGTGTGACCACCGGCACAGATACGCAGTATTTT. Translation gives CASSVTTGTDTQYF.

This clonotype was seen many times. This chain links TRBV5-6 with TRBJ2-1, with TRBD2 matching over 11 bases. Germline CDR1 SGHDT, CDR2 YYEEEE. V shed 4 bases, J shed 8 bases, and the junction held 5 bases outside the gene matches. The CDR3 consists of 14 residues. The CDR3 DNA reads as TGTGCCAGCAGCCTAGCGGGAGGAGGCGATGAGCAGTTCTTC. Translated, it gives CASSLAGGGDEQFF.

Only a few counts were recorded for this clonotype. The V gene is TRBV29-1, the J gene TRBJ2-1; D remains unclear. Germline lookup yields CDR1 SQVTM and CDR2 ANQGSEA. Trimming took 4 bases from V and 4 from J, leaving 8 bases between them. The CDR3 is made up of 12 amino acids. The CDR3 loop reads CSVVLGYNEQFF. CDR3 bases: TGCAGCGTTGTGTTAGGATACAATGAGCAGTTCTTC.

This clonotype was seen a handful of times. The chain combines TRBV7-9 with TRBJ2-5; D perhaps matches TRBD2 (6 bases). Trimming pared 8 bases from V and 0 bases from J, leaving 7 bases between. The length of the CDR3 is 12 residues. Germline lookup yields CDR1 SEHNR and CDR2 FQNEAQ (reference sequence). DNA of the CDR3: TGTGCCAGCGGGGGGTACCAAGAGACCCAGTACTTC. Amino acid sequence: CASGGYQETQYF.

This clonotype was observed a handful of times. The chain couples TRBV5-5 to TRBJ2-1; D is unclear. Germline lookup yields CDR1 SGHKS and CDR2 YYEKEE (reference sequence). Between the trimmed V and J ends, which lost 5 bases and 10 bases, there was a span of 22 bases. This CDR3 is built from 15 residues. The CDR3 sequence is CASSNLEETPPEQFF. In DNA, the CDR3 is TGTGCCAGCAGTAACCTGGAAGAGACGCCGCCCGAGCAGTTCTTC.

The sample holds many counts of this clonotype. This chain connects TRBV6-2 or TRBV6-3 to TRBJ2-7; D unresolved. The CDR3 is 12 residues long. The germline gives CDR1 MNHEY, CDR2 SVGEGT. Trimming cost V 3 bases and J 5 bases, with 8 bases left between them. CDR3 loop: CASSYPHDEQYF. The CDR3 DNA follows: TGTGCCAGCAGTTATCCCCACGACGAGCAGTACTTC.

This clonotype was detected a few times. The chain links TRBV9 to TRBJ2-3; no firm D call. Germline V lookup: CDR1 SGDLS, CDR2 YYNGEE. Trimming took 1 base from V and 6 from J, leaving 12 bases between them. The CDR3 extends over 14 amino acids. CDR3 region: CASSVPQVPDTQYF. The CDR3 nucleotides read TGTGCCAGCAGCGTACCCCAGGTGCCGGATACGCAGTATTTT.

The V call is TRBV15, the J call TRBJ1-5, with D maybe TRBD1 (6 bases). V was cut by 0 bases and J by 4 bases, with 10 bases left in between. The germline gives CDR1 LNHNV, CDR2 YYDKDF (reference sequence). This CDR3 region has 15 residues. This CDR3 reads CATSRDRGLNQPQHF. The CDR3 DNA sequence: TGTGCCACCAGCAGAGACAGGGGACTAAATCAGCCCCAGCATTTT.

This clonotype was seen a few times. V is TRBV28 and J is TRBJ1-4, with 8 bases fitting TRBD1. This CDR3 comprises 15 residues. Germline lookup yields CDR1 MDHEN and CDR2 SYDVKM. The ends lost 3 bases at V and 8 bases at J; junction bases unmatched: 8. In DNA, the CDR3 is TGTGCCAGCAGTTTGACGACAGGGGTGGGCGAAAAACTGTTTTTT. It encodes CASSLTTGVGEKLFF.

The V and J genes are TRBV29-1 and TRBJ2-7; perhaps D is TRBD1 or TRBD2 (5 bases each). Germline CDR1 and CDR2: SQVTM and ANQGSEA. There are 13 residues in the CDR3. V was trimmed by 4 bases and J by 7 bases, leaving 17 bases between them. The CDR3 DNA reads TGCAGCGTTGTGGCTAGTGGGGGTTTTGAGCAGTACTTC. Amino acid sequence: CSVVASGGFEQYF.